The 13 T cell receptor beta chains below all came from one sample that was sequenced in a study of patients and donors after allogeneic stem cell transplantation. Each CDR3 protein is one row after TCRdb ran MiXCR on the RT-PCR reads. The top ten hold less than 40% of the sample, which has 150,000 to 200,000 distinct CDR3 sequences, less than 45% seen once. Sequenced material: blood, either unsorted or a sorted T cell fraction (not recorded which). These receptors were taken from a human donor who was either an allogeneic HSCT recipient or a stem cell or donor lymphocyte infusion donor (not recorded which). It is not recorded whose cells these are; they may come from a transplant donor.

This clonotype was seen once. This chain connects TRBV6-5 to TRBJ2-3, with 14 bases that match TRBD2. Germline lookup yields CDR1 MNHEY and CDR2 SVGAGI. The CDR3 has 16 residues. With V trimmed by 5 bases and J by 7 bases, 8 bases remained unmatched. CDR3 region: CASSPLRTSGRYTQYF. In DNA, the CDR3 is TGTGCCAGCAGTCCCCTCCGGACTAGCGGGAGGTATACGCAGTATTTT.

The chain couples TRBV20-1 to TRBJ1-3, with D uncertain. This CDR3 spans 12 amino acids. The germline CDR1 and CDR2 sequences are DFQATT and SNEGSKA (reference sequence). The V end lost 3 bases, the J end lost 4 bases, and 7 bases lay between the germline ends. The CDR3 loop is CSAREQGNTIYF. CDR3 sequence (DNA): TGCAGTGCTAGGGAACAAGGAAACACCATATATTTT.

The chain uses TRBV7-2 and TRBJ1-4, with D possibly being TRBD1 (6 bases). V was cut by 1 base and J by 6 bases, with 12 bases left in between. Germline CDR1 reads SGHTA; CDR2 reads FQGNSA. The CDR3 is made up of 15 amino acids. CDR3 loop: CASSLDRGAYEKLFF. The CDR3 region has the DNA TGTGCCAGCAGCTTAGATCGGGGGGCGTATGAAAAACTGTTTTTT.

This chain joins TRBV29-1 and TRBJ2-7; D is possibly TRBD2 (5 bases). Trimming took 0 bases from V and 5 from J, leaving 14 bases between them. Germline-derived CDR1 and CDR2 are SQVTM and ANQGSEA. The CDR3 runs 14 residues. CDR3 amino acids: CSVEDLRGSHEQYF. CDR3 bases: TGCAGCGTTGAAGATCTCCGGGGTTCCCACGAGCAGTACTTC.

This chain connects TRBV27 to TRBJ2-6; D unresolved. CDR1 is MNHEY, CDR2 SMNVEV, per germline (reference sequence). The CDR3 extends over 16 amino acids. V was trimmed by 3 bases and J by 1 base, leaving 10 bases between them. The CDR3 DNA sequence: TGTGCCAGCAGTTTCTTCCCAGTGTCTGGGGCCAACGTCCTGACTTTC. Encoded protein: CASSFFPVSGANVLTF.

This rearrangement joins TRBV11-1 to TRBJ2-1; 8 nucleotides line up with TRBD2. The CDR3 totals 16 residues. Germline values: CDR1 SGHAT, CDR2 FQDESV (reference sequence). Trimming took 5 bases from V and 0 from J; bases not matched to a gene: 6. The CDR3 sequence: CASSRSGTSSYNEQFF. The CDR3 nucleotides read TGTGCCAGCAGCCGTAGCGGGACAAGCTCCTACAATGAGCAGTTCTTC. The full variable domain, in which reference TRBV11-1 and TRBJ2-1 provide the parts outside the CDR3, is EAEVAQSPRYKITEKSQAVAFWCDPISGHATLYWYRQILGQGPELLVQFQDESVVDDSQLPKDRFSAERLKGVDSTLKIQPAELGDSAMYLCASSRSGTSSYNEQFFGPGTRLTVL.

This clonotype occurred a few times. CDR3 sequence reads: CAISDNRVLDQPQHF. The DNA for the CDR3 is TGTGCCATCAGCGATAACAGGGTTTTGGATCAGCCCCAGCATTTT. J is TRBJ1-5 and V is TRBV10-3; weak D call: TRBD1 (6 bases). The ends were cut back, 6 bases at V and 5 bases at J, with 17 bases in the middle. From germline, CDR1 is ENHRY and CDR2 SYGVKD. The CDR3 length is 15 residues.

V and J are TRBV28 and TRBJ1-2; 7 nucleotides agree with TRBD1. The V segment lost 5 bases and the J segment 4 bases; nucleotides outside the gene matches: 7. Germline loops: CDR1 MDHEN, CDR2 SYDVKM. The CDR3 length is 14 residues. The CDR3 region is CASSLSQGIYGYTF. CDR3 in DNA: TGTGCCAGCAGTCTTTCACAGGGGATCTATGGCTACACCTTC.

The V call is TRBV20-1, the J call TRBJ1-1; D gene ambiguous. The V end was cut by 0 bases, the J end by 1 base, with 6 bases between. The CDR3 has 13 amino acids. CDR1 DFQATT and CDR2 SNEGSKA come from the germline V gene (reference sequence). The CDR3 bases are TGCAGTGCTAGAGATGCGGAGAACACTGAAGCTTTCTTT. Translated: CSARDAENTEAFF.

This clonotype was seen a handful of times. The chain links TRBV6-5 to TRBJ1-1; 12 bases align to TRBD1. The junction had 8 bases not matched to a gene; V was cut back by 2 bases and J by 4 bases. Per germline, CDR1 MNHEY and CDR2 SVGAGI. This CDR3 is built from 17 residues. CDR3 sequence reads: CASSYTPGTGGPTEAFF. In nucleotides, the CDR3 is TGTGCCAGCAGTTACACCCCCGGGACAGGGGGCCCCACTGAAGCTTTCTTT.

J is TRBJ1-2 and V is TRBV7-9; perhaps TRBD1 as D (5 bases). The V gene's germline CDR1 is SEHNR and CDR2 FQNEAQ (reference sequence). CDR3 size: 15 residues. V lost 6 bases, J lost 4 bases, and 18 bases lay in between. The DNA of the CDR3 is TGTGCCAGCAGTAGTACCAGGGTAGCTGGCTATGGCTACACCTTC. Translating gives CASSSTRVAGYGYTF.

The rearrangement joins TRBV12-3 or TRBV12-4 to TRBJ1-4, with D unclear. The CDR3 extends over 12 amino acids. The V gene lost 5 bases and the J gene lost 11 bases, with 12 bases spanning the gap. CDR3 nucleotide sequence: TGTGCCAGCAGTCTGTCCTCTGGCAAACTGTTTTTT. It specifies CASSLSSGKLFF.

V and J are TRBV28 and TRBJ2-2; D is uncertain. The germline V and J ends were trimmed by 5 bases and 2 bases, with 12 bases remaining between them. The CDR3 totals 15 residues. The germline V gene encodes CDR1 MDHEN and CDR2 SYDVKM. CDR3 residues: CASSRLGPNTGELFF. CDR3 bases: TGTGCCAGCAGTCGTCTAGGCCCTAACACCGGGGAGCTGTTTTTT.